Given below is one T cell receptor (beta chain) in context. The antigen this receptor binds is unknown. No per-base quality is available; no much larger clone lies one base away. The sample originates from a study of T cell responses to AZD1222 COVID-19 vaccine (dated by TCRdb to about 2021). As for the study more broadly: TCR sequencing was performed for about 250 trial participants, of whom 200 to 210 were given two doses of AZD1222 and about 25 were given two doses of MenACWY control vaccine. Trial participants were enrolled into age subgroups of 18-55, 56-69 and 70-plus years, which contained 148, 28 and 57 TCR-sequenced participants, respectively. The research as a whole found: In the small 56-69-year group, the increase in depth fell short of significance, most likely because of low power. Conclusions about previously exposed vaccinees are limited because only a handful of AZD1222 recipients were SARS-CoV-2 seropositive at baseline. The vaccine-associated CD4 TCRs covered the entire spike protein, and the dominant responses fell in regions 160-218 and 743-854. Nearly half of unique spike-specific TCRs reportedly recognized epitopes outside regions mutated in the B.1.351 and B.1.1.7 variants. Because no day 14 peak-response samples were available, repertoires were characterized only after the peak T cell response. Participants were mostly white British and included more females than males, and it was suggested by the authors that clonal diversity may have been underestimated. After two AZD1222 doses, both the breadth and the depth of spike-specific TCRs were significantly higher than at day 0 and than in MenACWY recipients.

Germline trimming amounts to 6 bases on V and 8 bases on J, with 7 as the count of junction bases outside the gene matches. The CDR3 spans 14 residues, from the cysteine through the phenylalanine. Only the CDR3 portion is preserved as DNA: 42 bases, with reading frame beginning at the first base. CDR1 MNHEY and CDR2 SVGEGT were looked up in the germline V gene. Per the publication, the time point label means: about 28 days (+/-7) after the second vaccine dose. The treatment or condition label here, explained by the study, means: meningococcal conjugate vaccine given as trial control. Vaccinee samples were obtained from the UK trials COV001 and COV002, which included a single-blind randomized controlled phase 2/3 trial of AZD1222 (ChAdOx1 nCoV-19) in healthy adults. For TCRbeta chain sequencing, PBMC samples were collected from trial participants at day 0 and at day 28 after the second dose. The CDR3 regions of human TCRbeta chains were analyzed by immunosequencing. Processing in the source paper ran as follows. TCRs in the repertoires were compared against a reference library of SARS-CoV-2-specific TCRs that had been generated with the MIRA antigen-specificity platform. Breadth was defined as the fraction of unique TCRs that were SARS-CoV-2-associated. Depth was defined as the fraction of total T cells that were SARS-CoV-2-associated. Using the MIRA data, every spike-specific TCR was mapped to the spike region that the TCR reacted to and assigned to either a CD4 or a CD8 class. Log10-transformed breadth and depth values were compared by one-way ANOVA with Sidak's multiple comparisons tests. This is the immuneACCESS table as TCRdb keeps it, with only in-frame sequences that have V and J called. A part of the clones is gone; compared with another copy, unresolved V genes explain less than half, and the rest is unexplained. D and trimming come from the DNA, and the V and J calls and clone size come from that table. This sample holds around 140,000 clones; approximately 85% were observed only once. Under 8% of the sample is held by the ten biggest clonotypes.

The V and J genes are TRBV6-2 or TRBV6-3 and TRBJ1-2, and TRBD1 matches 12 of the central bases. The sequences come from peripheral blood, collected 28 days after the second dose of the MenACWY control vaccine. This receptor was taken from an adult who received the MenACWY meningococcal vaccine as a control. The DNA sequence reads TGTGCCAGCAGCTCCGGGACAGGGGGCCAGGGCTACACCTTC. Its protein product is CASSSGTGGQGYTF.